One sample yielded the 23 T cell receptor beta chains listed below, sequenced in a study of blood T cell repertoires in COVID-19. Assay used: immunoSEQ multiplex PCR; TCRdb lists only in-frame clones, some missing. The sample includes about 220,000 clones, roughly 89% of them seen just once. Sequencing used PBMCs or T cells enriched from blood (not recorded which). These receptor sequences come from a woman aged 40-49 years with acute COVID-19.

The rearrangement joins TRBV6-5 to TRBJ1-2, with D perhaps matching TRBD1 (6 bases). Germline lookup yields CDR1 MNHEY and CDR2 SVGAGI. The germline V and J ends were trimmed by 6 bases and 8 bases, with 13 bases remaining between them. This CDR3 is 12 amino acids long. CDR3 DNA: TGTGCCAGCAGCCAACAGGGTTTCGGCTACACCTTC. Translated, it gives CASSQQGFGYTF.

V is TRBV11-2 and J is TRBJ1-2, with 10 bases identical to TRBD1. This CDR3 region has 15 residues. V dropped 4 bases and J dropped 8; count of bases not matched to a gene: 10. Germline V gives CDR1 SGHAT, CDR2 FQNNGV. As DNA, the CDR3 is TGTGCCAGCAGCTCCGGGACAGGGGAATTGGGGGGCTACACCTTC. This gives the protein CASSSGTGELGGYTF.

This clone was recorded only once. The chain joins TRBV3-1 (or the pseudogene TRBV3-2) to TRBJ2-4; D might be TRBD2 (5 bases). Trimming shortened V by 0 bases and J by 0 bases, and 15 bases separated the two germline ends. Germline CDR1 and CDR2: LGHDT and YNNKEL (reference sequence). This CDR3 contains 18 residues. The CDR3 DNA follows: TGTGCCAGCAGCCAAGAACCGGCCGGAGGTCTAGCCAAAAACATTCAGTACTTC. Translation gives CASSQEPAGGLAKNIQYF.

The gene calls are TRBV30 and TRBJ1-2; 8 nucleotides agree with TRBD1. Unmatched junction bases numbered 4, after V lost 0 bases and J lost 7 bases. In germline, CDR1 is GTSNPN, CDR2 SVGIG (reference sequence). The CDR3 has 13 residues. The CDR3 loop is CAWSVAGGGGYTF. CDR3 DNA sequence: TGTGCCTGGAGTGTGGCAGGGGGCGGTGGCTACACCTTC.

V and J are TRBV5-1 and TRBJ2-5, with D perhaps TRBD1 (7 bases). V gave up 5 bases and J gave up 2 bases, with 16 bases separating them. CDR1 is SGHRS and CDR2 is YFSETQ in the germline V gene. The CDR3 is 15 amino acids. CDR3 DNA: TGCGCCAGCAGAGGCCTCAGGGGGGAGCAAGAGACCCAGTACTTC. Encoded protein: CASRGLRGEQETQYF.

The chain combines TRBV3-1 (or the pseudogene TRBV3-2) with TRBJ1-4, with D maybe TRBD1 (5 bases). The CDR3 has 14 residues. V shed 4 bases and J shed 4 bases, with 10 bases lying between them. CDR1 LGHDT and CDR2 YNNKEL come from the germline V gene (reference sequence). The CDR3 DNA reads as TGTGCCAGCAGCCCCGGGACTTTTAATGAAAAACTGTTTTTT. Translating it yields CASSPGTFNEKLFF.

The CDR3 sequence is CASSEQRGGSGNTIYF. In DNA, the CDR3 is TGTGCCAGTTCTGAGCAACGGGGGGGCTCTGGAAACACCATATATTTT. The chain carries TRBV19 and TRBJ1-3; weak D call: TRBD1 (5 bases). The CDR3 loop spans 16 amino acids. The V and J ends lost 8 bases and 0 bases respectively, with 17 bases between them. Germline V gives CDR1 LNHDA, CDR2 SQIVND (reference sequence).

The gene calls are TRBV28 and TRBJ1-6; D unclear. The CDR3 has 16 residues. V was pared by 6 bases and J by 0 bases, with 12 bases between. Germline CDR1 reads MDHEN; CDR2 reads SYDVKM. CDR3 amino acids: CASRSVKSSYNSPLHF. CDR3 nucleotide sequence: TGTGCCAGCAGGAGCGTGAAGAGCTCCTATAATTCACCCCTCCACTTT.

The chain couples TRBV12-3 or TRBV12-4 to TRBJ2-7, with D perhaps TRBD2 (5 bases). Trimming cost V 2 bases and J 6 bases, with 11 bases left between them. There are 13 residues in the CDR3. The CDR3 sequence: CASSLKGSGEQYF. The CDR3 nucleotides are TGTGCCAGCAGTTTAAAAGGGAGTGGCGAGCAGTACTTC.

This clone occurred a few times. The chain combines TRBV19 with TRBJ1-5, with 11 bases identical to TRBD1. Germline CDR1 reads LNHDA; CDR2 reads SQIVND (reference sequence). The CDR3 consists of 18 residues. J gave up 2 bases and V 0 bases, and 6 bases lay outside the gene matches. The CDR3 DNA sequence: TGTGCCAGTAGTATAGACGGACAGGGGGCACAGGGCAATCAGCCCCAGCATTTT. It codes for CASSIDGQGAQGNQPQHF. The complete variable domain, with remaining parts taken from reference TRBV19 and TRBJ1-5, reads DGGITQSPKYLFRKEGQNVTLSCEQNLNHDAMYWYRQDPGQGLRLIYYSQIVNDFQKGDIAEGYSVSREKKESFPLTVTSAQKNPTAFYLCASSIDGQGAQGNQPQHFGDGTRLSIL.

This clone was detected once. The V gene is TRBV19, the J gene TRBJ1-1; no reliable D call. Germline CDR1 and CDR2: LNHDA and SQIVND (reference sequence). The CDR3 contains 13 residues. The germline V and J ends were trimmed by 6 bases and 0 bases, with 8 bases remaining between them. The CDR3 DNA reads as TGTGCCAGTAGAGACGACATGAACACTGAAGCTTTCTTT. Its protein product is CASRDDMNTEAFF.

The chain joins TRBV5-1 to TRBJ1-1; 7 nucleotides match TRBD1. Germline lookup yields CDR1 SGHRS and CDR2 YFSETQ. V shed 4 bases, J shed 8 bases, and the junction held 5 bases outside the gene matches. This CDR3 is 12 amino acids long. The CDR3 DNA follows: TGCGCCAGCAGCCCTACAGGGGCCGAAGCTTTCTTT. Protein: CASSPTGAEAFF.

The chain employs TRBV19 and TRBJ1-2; no clear D. The CDR3 contains 12 residues. CDR1 and CDR2 from the germline V gene are LNHDA and SQIVND (reference sequence). The V end was cut by 6 bases, the J end by 8 bases, with 13 bases between. As DNA, the CDR3 is TGTGCCAGTAGCGACCGATCGGGGGGCTACACCTTC. Protein product: CASSDRSGGYTF.

This chain connects TRBV7-2 to TRBJ1-4; possibly TRBD1 for D (6 bases). Germline loops: CDR1 SGHTA, CDR2 FQGNSA. The CDR3 totals 16 residues. Trimming removed 4 bases at V and 4 bases at J, with 16 bases between. CDR3 loop: CASSSKARGFNEKLFF. The CDR3 DNA follows: TGTGCCAGCAGCTCCAAGGCCAGGGGTTTTAATGAAAAACTGTTTTTT.

The chain links TRBV9 to TRBJ2-2, with 8 nucleotides matching TRBD2. This CDR3 spans 16 amino acids. Germline V gives CDR1 SGDLS, CDR2 YYNGEE. V shed 6 bases and J 7 bases; nucleotides not matched to a gene: 14. The CDR3 protein is CASNPGGASSSGELFF. CDR3 in DNA: TGTGCCAGCAACCCGGGGGGGGCTAGCTCGAGCGGGGAGCTGTTTTTT. The full variable domain, in which reference TRBV9 and TRBJ2-2 provide the parts outside the CDR3, is DSGVTQTPKHLITATGQRVTLRCSPRSGDLSVYWYQQSLDQGLQFLIQYYNGEERAKGNILERFSAQQFPDLHSELNLSSLELGDSALYFCASNPGGASSSGELFFGEGSRLTVL.

The rearrangement joins TRBV21-1 to TRBJ2-7; no check of the table's D call, TRBD1, against the DNA was made. TRBV21-1 is a pseudogene locus. The CDR3 is 16 residues long. The CDR3 bases are TGTGCCAGCAGCAATGGGACAGGGGGAATCTCCTACGAGCAGTACGTC. Translation gives CASSNGTGGISYEQYV.

The chain couples TRBV5-4 to TRBJ2-7; D not resolved. Germline-derived CDR1 and CDR2 are SGHNT and YYREEE (reference sequence). The CDR3 extends over 13 amino acids. With 1 base removed from V and 2 bases from J, the gap between germline ends came to 7 bases. CDR3 bases: TGTGCCAGCAGCTTGTTTCGGGCCTACGAGCAGTACTTC. Protein sequence: CASSLFRAYEQYF.

This clone has more than one count but fewer than ten. The rearrangement joins TRBV7-9 to TRBJ2-2; D ambiguous. This CDR3 comprises 14 residues. Germline lookup yields CDR1 SEHNR and CDR2 FQNEAQ (reference sequence). Trimming pared 0 bases from V and 4 bases from J, leaving 6 bases between. The CDR3 nucleotides are TGTGCCAGCAGCTTAGCAATCAGCACCGGGGAGCTGTTTTTT. The encoded protein is CASSLAISTGELFF.

The chain joins TRBV3-1 (or the pseudogene TRBV3-2) to TRBJ2-1; D is ambiguous. Germline CDR1 is LGHDT and CDR2 is YNNKEL (reference sequence). The CDR3 runs to 12 residues. Between the trimmed V and J ends, which lost 3 bases and 12 bases, there was a span of 12 bases. The CDR3 is CASSHSATAQFF. CDR3 coding DNA: TGTGCCAGCAGCCATTCCGCTACCGCGCAGTTCTTC.

V is TRBV3-1 (or the pseudogene TRBV3-2) and J is TRBJ2-3, with 14 positions matching TRBD2. This CDR3 has 20 residues. The V gene's germline CDR1 is LGHDT and CDR2 YNNKEL (reference sequence). After removal of 0 bases from V and 2 bases from J, the junction contained 10 bases not matched to a gene. This chain's CDR3 is CASSQEGLAGGPVYTDTQYF. The CDR3, as DNA: TGTGCCAGCAGCCAAGAAGGACTAGCGGGGGGACCTGTATACACAGATACGCAGTATTTT.

The chain's CDR3 is CARVGDRERTEAFF. The CDR3 region has the DNA TGTGCCAGAGTTGGGGACAGGGAGAGGACTGAAGCTTTCTTT. The chain joins TRBV2 to TRBJ1-1; 9 bases map to TRBD1. Germline trimming cut 9 bases from V and 5 bases from J; bases unmatched to any gene: 10. The germline CDR1 and CDR2 sequences are SNHLY and FYNNEI. The length of the CDR3 is 14 residues.

This sequence joins TRBV2 and TRBJ1-1; the D is unclear. The CDR3 has 12 amino acids. V dropped 6 bases and J dropped 3 bases, with 8 bases sitting between them. Germline V gene data show CDR1 as SNHLY and CDR2 as FYNNEI. The CDR3 spells CASRRKDTEAFF. CDR3 DNA sequence: TGTGCCAGCAGGAGAAAAGACACTGAAGCTTTCTTT.

The chain recombines TRBV2 with TRBJ2-1; D remains ambiguous. The CDR3 loop spans 13 amino acids. V was pared by 3 bases and J by 5 bases, with 8 bases between. The germline V gene encodes CDR1 SNHLY and CDR2 FYNNEI. DNA for the CDR3: TGTGCCAGCAGTGACCAAAGCAACAATGAGCAGTTCTTC. This sequence encodes CASSDQSNNEQFF.